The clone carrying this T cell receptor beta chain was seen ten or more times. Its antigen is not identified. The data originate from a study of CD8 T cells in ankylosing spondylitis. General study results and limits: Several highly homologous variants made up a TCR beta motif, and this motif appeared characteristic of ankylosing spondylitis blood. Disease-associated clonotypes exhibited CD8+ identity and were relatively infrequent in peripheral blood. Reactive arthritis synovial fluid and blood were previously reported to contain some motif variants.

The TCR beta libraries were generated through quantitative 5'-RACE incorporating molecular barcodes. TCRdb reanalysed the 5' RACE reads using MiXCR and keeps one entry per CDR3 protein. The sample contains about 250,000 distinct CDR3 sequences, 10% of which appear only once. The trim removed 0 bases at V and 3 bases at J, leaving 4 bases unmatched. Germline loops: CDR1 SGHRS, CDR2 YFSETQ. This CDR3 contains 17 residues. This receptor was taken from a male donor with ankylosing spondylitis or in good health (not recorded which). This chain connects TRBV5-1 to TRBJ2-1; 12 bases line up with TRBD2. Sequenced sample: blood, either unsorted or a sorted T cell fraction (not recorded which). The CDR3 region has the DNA TGCGCCAGCAGCTTGGAGGGACTAGCGGGTCTCTACAATGAGCAGTTCTTC. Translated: CASSLEGLAGLYNEQFF.